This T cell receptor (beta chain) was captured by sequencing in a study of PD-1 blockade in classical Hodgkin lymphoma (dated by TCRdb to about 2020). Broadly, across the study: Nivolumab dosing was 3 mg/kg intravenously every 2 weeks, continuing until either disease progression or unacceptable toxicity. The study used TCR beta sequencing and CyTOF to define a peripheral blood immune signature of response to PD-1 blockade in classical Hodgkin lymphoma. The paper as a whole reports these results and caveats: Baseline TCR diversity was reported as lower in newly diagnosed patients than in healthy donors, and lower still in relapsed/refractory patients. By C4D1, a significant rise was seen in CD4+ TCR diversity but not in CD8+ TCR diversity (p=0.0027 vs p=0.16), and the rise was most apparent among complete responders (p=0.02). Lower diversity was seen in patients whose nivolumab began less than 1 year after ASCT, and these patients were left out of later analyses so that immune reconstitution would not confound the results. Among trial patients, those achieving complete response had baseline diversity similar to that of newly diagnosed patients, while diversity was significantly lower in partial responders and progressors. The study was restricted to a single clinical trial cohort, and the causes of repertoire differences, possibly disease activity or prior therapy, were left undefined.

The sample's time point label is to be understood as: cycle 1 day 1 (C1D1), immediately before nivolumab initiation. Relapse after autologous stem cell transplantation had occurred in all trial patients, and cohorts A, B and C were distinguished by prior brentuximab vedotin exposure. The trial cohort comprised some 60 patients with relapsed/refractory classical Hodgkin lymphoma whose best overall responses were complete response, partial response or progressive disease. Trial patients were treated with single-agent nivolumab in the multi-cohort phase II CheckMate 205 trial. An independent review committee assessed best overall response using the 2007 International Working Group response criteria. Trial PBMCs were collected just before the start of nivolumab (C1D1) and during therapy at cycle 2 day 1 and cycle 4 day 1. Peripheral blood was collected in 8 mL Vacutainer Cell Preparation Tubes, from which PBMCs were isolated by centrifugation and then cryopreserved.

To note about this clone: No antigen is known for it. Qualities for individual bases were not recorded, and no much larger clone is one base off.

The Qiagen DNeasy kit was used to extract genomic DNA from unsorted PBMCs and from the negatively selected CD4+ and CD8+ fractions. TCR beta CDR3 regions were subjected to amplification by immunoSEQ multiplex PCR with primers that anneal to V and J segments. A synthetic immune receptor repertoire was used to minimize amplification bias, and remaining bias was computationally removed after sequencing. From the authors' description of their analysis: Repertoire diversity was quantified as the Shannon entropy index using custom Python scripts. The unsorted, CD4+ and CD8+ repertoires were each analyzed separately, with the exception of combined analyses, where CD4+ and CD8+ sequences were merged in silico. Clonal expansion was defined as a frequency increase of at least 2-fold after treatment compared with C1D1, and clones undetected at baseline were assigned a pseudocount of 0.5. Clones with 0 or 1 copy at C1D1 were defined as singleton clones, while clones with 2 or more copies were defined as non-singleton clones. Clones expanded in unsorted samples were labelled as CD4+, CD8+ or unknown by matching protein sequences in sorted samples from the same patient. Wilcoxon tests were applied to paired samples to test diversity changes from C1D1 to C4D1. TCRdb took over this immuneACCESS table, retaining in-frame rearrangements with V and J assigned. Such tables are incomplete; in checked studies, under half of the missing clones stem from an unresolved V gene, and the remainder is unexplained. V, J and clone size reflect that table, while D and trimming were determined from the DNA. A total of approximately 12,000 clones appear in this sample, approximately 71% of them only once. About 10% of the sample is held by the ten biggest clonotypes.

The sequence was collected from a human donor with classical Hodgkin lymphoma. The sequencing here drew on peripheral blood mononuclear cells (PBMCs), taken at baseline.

The CDR3 reads as follows: CASSAHRGTLYGYTF. Here is the DNA: TGTGCCAGCAGCGCCCACAGGGGCACCTTGTATGGCTACACCTTC. The chain links TRBV7-2 with TRBJ1-2; 7 central nucleotides agree with TRBD1. Looking up the germline V gene yields CDR1 SGHTA and CDR2 FQGNSA. Here V drops 5 bases and J drops 5 bases, and the junction holds 11 bases not matched to any gene. From its cysteine to its phenylalanine, the CDR3 spans 15 amino acids. This entry keeps only the CDR3 DNA: 45 bases, framed from base 1.